This TCR beta chain is from a study of beta chain features in type 1 diabetes. Across the whole study: Age and gender were similar between patients and healthy donors, as were cell yields.

Trimming took 3 bases from V and 8 from J, leaving 10 bases between them. The CDR3 covers 13 residues. Germline loops: CDR1 MNHEY, CDR2 SMNVEV (reference sequence). Every isolated RNA sample was fully reverse transcribed, so sequencing captured expressed TCRB transcripts. Clones were read by immunoSEQ multiplex PCR, and TCRdb kept only the in-frame ones, dropping some. This sample carries about 140,000 clones, approximately 10% of them seen once, and the ten largest clones take 0.65%. The V and J genes are TRBV27 and TRBJ1-4; D unresolved. The sequence was obtained from a woman aged 40 to 50 in good health. The sequenced material came from central memory CD4+ T cells from blood. The CDR3 nucleotides are TGTGCCAGCAGTTTTCGGACGGGAGAAAAACTGTTTTTT. Its translation is CASSFRTGEKLFF.